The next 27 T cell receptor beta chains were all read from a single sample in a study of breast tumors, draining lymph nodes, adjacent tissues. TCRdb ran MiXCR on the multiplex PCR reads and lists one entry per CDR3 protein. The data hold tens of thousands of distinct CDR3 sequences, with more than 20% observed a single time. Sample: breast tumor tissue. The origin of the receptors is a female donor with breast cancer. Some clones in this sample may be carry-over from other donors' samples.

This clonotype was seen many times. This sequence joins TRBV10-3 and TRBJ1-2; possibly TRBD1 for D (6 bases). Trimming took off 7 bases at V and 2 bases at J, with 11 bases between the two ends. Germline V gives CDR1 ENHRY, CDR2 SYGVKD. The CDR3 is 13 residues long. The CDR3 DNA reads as TGTGCCATCAAAGAACAGGGCAACTATGGCTACACCTTC. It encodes CAIKEQGNYGYTF.

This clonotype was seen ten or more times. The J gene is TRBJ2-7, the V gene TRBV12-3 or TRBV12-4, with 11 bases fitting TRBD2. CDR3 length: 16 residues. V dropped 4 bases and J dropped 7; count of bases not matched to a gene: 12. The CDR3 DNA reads TGTGCCAGCAGTTCTACTAGCGGGGGCCCAGGACGGGAGCAGTACTTC. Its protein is CASSSTSGGPGREQYF.

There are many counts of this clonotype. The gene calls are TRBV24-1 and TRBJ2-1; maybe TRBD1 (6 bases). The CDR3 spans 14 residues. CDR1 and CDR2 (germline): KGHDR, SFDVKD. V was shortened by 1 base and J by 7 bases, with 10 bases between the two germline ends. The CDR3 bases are TGTGCCACCAGTGATTTAGCAGGGGCGAATGAGCAGTTCTTC. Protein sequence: CATSDLAGANEQFF.

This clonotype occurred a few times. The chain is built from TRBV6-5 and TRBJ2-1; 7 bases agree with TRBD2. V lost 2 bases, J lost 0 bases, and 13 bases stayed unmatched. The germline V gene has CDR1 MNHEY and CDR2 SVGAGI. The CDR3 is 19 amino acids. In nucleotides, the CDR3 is TGTGCCAGCAGTTACGGCGGGACGGGGGGTTGGAGCTCCTACAATGAGCAGTTCTTC. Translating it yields CASSYGGTGGWSSYNEQFF.

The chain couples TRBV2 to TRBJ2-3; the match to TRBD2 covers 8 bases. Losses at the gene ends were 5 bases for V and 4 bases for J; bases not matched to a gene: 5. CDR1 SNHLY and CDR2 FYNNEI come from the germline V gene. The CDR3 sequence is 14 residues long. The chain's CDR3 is CASSILAASDTQYF. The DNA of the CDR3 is TGTGCCAGCAGTATACTAGCGGCCTCAGATACGCAGTATTTT. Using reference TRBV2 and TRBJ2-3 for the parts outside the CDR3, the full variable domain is EPEVTQTPSHQVTQMGQEVILRCVPISNHLYFYWYRQILGQKVEFLVSFYNNEISEKSEIFDDQFSVERPDGSNFTLKIRSTKLEDSAMYFCASSILAASDTQYFGPGTRLTVL.

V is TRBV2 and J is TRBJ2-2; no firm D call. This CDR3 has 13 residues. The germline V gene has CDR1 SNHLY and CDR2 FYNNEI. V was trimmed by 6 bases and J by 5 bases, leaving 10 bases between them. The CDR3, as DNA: TGTGCCAGCAGGGTGATAGGTACCGGGGAGCTGTTTTTT. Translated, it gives CASRVIGTGELFF.

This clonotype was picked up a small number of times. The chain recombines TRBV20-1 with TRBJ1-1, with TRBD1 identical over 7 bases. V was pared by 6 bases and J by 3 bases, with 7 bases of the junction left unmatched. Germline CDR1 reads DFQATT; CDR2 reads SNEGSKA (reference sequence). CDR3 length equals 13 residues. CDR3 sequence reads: CSAKGTAYTEAFF. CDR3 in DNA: TGCAGTGCAAAGGGGACAGCATACACTGAAGCTTTCTTT.

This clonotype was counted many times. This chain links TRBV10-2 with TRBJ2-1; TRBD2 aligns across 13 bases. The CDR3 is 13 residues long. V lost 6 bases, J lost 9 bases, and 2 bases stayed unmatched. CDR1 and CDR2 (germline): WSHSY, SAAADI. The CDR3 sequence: CASRTSGRIEQFF. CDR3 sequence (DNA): TGCGCCAGCAGGACTAGCGGGAGGATTGAGCAGTTCTTC.

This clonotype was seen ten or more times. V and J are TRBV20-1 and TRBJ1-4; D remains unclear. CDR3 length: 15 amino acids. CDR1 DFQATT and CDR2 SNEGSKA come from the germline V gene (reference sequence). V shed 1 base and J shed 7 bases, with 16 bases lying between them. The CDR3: CSARGLLSLGEKLFF. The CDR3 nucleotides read TGCAGTGCTAGAGGACTCCTCTCTCTAGGTGAAAAACTGTTTTTT.

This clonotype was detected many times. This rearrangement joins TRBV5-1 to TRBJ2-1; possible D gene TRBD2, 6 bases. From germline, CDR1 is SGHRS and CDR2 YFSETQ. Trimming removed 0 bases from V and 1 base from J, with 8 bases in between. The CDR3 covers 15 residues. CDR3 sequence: CASSLDGSSYNEQFF. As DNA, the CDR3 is TGCGCCAGCAGCTTGGACGGGAGTTCCTACAATGAGCAGTTCTTC.

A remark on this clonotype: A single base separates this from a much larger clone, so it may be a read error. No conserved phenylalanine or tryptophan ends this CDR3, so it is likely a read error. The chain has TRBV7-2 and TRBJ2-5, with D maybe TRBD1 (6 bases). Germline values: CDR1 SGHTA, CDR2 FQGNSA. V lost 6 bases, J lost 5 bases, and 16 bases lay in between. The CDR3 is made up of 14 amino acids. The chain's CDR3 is CASSQGLSRETQYL. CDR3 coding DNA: TGTGCCAGCAGTCAGGGGCTGAGTAGGGAGACCCAGTACCTC.

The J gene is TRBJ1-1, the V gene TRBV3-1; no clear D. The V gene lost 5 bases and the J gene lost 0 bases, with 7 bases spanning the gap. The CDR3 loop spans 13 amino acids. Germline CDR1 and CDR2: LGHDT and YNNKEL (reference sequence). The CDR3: CASSKSMNTEAFF. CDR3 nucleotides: TGTGCCAGCAGCAAATCAATGAACACTGAAGCTTTCTTT.

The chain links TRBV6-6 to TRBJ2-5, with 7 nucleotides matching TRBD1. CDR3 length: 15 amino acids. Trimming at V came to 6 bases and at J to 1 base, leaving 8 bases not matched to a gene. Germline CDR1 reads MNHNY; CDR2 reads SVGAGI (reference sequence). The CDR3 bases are TGTGCCAGCAGCGGCCGTTCAGGGGGCCAAGAGACCCAGTACTTC. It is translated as CASSGRSGGQETQYF.

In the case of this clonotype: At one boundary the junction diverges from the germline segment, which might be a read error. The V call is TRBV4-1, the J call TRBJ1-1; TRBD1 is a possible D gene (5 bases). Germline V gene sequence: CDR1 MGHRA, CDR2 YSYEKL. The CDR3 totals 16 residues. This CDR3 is CASSQDERGWGTEAFF. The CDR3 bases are TGTGCCAGCAGCCAAGATGAGAGGGGCTGGGGCACTGAAGCTTTCTTT.

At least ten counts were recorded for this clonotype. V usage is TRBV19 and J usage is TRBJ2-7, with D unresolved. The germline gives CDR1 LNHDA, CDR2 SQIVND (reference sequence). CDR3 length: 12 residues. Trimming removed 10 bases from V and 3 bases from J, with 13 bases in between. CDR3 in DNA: TGTGCCACCTCTGGGCCCCGCTACGAGCAGTACTTC. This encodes CATSGPRYEQYF.

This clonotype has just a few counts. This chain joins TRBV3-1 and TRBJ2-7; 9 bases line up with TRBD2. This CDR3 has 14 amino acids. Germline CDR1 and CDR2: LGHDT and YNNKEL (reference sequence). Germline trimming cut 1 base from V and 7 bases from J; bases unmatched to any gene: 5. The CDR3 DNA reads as TGTGCCAGCAGCCAAGCCAGCCTAGCGGGGGAGCAGTACTTC. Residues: CASSQASLAGEQYF.

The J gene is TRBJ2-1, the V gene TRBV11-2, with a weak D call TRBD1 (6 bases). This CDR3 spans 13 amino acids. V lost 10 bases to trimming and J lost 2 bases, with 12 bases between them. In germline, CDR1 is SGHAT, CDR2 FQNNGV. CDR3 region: CATHRDTYNEQFF. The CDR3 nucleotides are TGTGCCACCCACCGGGACACCTACAATGAGCAGTTCTTC.

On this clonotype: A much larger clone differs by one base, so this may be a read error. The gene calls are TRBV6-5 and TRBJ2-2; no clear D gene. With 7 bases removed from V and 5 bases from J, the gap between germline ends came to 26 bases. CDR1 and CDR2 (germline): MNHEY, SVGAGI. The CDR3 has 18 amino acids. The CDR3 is CASTELTGGSPRTGELFF. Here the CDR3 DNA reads TGTGCCAGCACTGAACTGACTGGCGGTTCCCCGAGGACCGGGGAGCTGTTTTTT.

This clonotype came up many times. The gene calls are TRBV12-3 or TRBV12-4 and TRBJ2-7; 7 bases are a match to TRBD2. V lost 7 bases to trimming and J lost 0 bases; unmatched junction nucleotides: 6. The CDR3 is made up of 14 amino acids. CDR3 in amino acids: CASKIPGGSYEQYF. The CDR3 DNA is TGTGCCAGCAAAATCCCGGGAGGCTCCTACGAGCAGTACTTC.

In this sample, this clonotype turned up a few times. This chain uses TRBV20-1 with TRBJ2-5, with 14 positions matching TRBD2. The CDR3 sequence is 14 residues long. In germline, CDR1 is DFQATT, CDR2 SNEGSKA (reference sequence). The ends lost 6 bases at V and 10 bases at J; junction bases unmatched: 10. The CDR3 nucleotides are TGCAGTGCCCGGGAGGCGGGACTAGCGGGGGACCAGTACTTC. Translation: CSAREAGLAGDQYF.

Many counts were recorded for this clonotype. The CDR3, as DNA: TGCAGTGCTAGAGATGATGGAGGGGGGAGTGAAAAACTGTTTTTT. Its protein product is CSARDDGGGSEKLFF. This chain uses TRBV20-1 with TRBJ1-4; tentative D call: TRBD1 (6 bases). The CDR3 has 15 residues. Trimming took 0 bases from V and 7 from J, leaving 15 bases between them. Germline loops: CDR1 DFQATT, CDR2 SNEGSKA (reference sequence).

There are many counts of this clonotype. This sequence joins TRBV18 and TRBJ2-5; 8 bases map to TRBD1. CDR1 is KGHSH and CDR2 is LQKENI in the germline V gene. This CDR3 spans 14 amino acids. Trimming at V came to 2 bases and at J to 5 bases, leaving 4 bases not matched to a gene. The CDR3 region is CASSPSTGGETQYF. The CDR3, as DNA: TGTGCCAGCTCACCAAGTACAGGGGGTGAGACCCAGTACTTC.

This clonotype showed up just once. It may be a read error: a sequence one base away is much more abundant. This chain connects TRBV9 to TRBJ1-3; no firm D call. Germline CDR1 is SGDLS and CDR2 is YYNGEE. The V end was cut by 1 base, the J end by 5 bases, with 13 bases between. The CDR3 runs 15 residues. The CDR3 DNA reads TGTGCCAGCAGCGTACACTGGGGTGCCAGAAACACCATATATTTT. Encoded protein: CASSVHWGARNTIYF.

CDR3 protein: CASSRTSSNEQFF. The CDR3 DNA is TGTGCCAGCAGCAGGACTAGCAGCAATGAGCAGTTCTTC. The rearrangement uses TRBV6-5 and TRBJ2-1; 8 bases are a match to TRBD2. V lost 6 bases and J lost 6; bases outside the gene matches: 4. This CDR3 is built from 13 residues. Germline CDR1 reads MNHEY; CDR2 reads SVGAGI.

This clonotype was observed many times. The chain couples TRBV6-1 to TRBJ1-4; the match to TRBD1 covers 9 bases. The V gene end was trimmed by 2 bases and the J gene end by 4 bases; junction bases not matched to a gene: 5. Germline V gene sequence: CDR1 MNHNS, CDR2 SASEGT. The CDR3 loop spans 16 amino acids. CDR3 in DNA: TGTGCCAGCAGTGAAAGTCCGGGACAGGGTAATGAAAAACTGTTTTTT. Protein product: CASSESPGQGNEKLFF.

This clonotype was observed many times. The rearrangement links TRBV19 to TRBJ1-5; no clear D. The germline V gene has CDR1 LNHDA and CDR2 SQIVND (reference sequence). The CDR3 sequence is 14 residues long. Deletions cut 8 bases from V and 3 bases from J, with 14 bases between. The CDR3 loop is CASSGWATNQPQHF. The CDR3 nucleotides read TGTGCCAGTTCCGGCTGGGCGACCAATCAGCCCCAGCATTTT.

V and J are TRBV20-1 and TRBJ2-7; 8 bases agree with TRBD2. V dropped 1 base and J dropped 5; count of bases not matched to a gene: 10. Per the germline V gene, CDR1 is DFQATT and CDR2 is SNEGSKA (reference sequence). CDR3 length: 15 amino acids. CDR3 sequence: CSARGLAGLEDEQYF. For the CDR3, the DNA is TGCAGTGCTAGAGGCTTAGCGGGGTTAGAGGACGAGCAGTACTTC.